These 20 T cell receptor beta chains share one sample of origin, sequenced in a study of blood T cell repertoires in COVID-19. This table comes from immunoSEQ multiplex PCR, and its TCRdb copy is limited to in-frame clones, with some not included. In the table there are about 330,000 clones, more than 75% of which are singletons. The sequenced material came from PBMCs or T cells enriched from blood (not recorded which). All receptors come from a woman under 40 who had recovered from COVID-19.

This clone was recorded at least ten times. The chain employs TRBV5-1 and TRBJ1-3, with D perhaps TRBD1 (6 bases). Germline V gene lookup returns CDR1 SGHRS and CDR2 YFSETQ. V shed 4 bases and J shed 2 bases, with 10 bases lying between them. This CDR3 is 14 amino acids long. This CDR3 reads CASSVQGTGNTIYF. CDR3 sequence (DNA): TGCGCCAGCAGCGTCCAGGGGACTGGAAACACCATATATTTT.

The chain has TRBV5-6 and TRBJ1-1; D remains unclear. Germline V gene sequence: CDR1 SGHDT, CDR2 YYEEEE. V dropped 4 bases and J dropped 1 base, with 14 bases sitting between them. This CDR3 has 15 amino acids. The CDR3 DNA sequence: TGTGCCAGCAGCCAATCAGATTCGGGGAACACTGAAGCTTTCTTT. As protein: CASSQSDSGNTEAFF.

The chain couples TRBV19 to TRBJ1-2; D perhaps matches TRBD1 (5 bases). The CDR3 has 16 residues. The V end lost 5 bases, the J end lost 7 bases, and 23 bases lay between the germline ends. Germline V gene data show CDR1 as LNHDA and CDR2 as SQIVND (reference sequence). CDR3 in amino acids: CASSHPVGQGRGGYTF. CDR3 nucleotide sequence: TGTGCCAGTAGTCACCCCGTCGGCCAGGGCCGAGGTGGCTACACCTTC.

The chain carries TRBV7-2 and TRBJ1-1, with 7 bases matching TRBD1. The germline V gene has CDR1 SGHTA and CDR2 FQGNSA. The J segment lost 4 bases and the V segment lost 5 bases, leaving 10 bases of the junction unmatched. The CDR3 totals 15 residues. CDR3 region: CASSPRGVGATEAFF. The CDR3 region has the DNA TGTGCCAGCAGCCCCAGGGGGGTGGGAGCCACTGAAGCTTTCTTT.

A remark on this clone: At one of its ends the junction is not consistent with the germline gene, which may arise from a read error. This chain joins TRBV20-1 and TRBJ2-3; D ambiguous. The CDR3 totals 11 residues. Per germline, CDR1 DFQATT and CDR2 SNEGSKA (reference sequence). CDR3 DNA: TGCAGTGCTCGTAGCAAAGATACGCAGTATTTT. Protein product: CSARSKDTQYF.

The chain has TRBV5-1 and TRBJ2-7; TRBD2 matches at 9 bases. The V gene's germline CDR1 is SGHRS and CDR2 YFSETQ. This CDR3 contains 15 residues. V was clipped by 0 bases and J by 8 bases; unmatched bases: 9. The CDR3 sequence: CASSLEVTSGGQQYF. The CDR3 coding sequence is TGCGCCAGCAGCTTGGAGGTGACTAGCGGCGGGCAGCAGTACTTC.

The V call is TRBV27, the J call TRBJ1-1, with D unresolved. With 5 bases removed from V and 0 bases from J, the gap between germline ends came to 16 bases. CDR1 is MNHEY and CDR2 is SMNVEV in the germline V gene (reference sequence). This CDR3 contains 16 residues. The CDR3 is CASSALDGDMNTEAFF. In DNA, the CDR3 is TGTGCCAGCAGTGCACTCGACGGCGACATGAACACTGAAGCTTTCTTT.

The V gene is TRBV6-5, the J gene TRBJ1-2, with 7 bases that match TRBD1. The CDR3 has 15 amino acids. Germline V gene data show CDR1 as MNHEY and CDR2 as SVGAGI. Losses at the gene ends were 8 bases for V and 4 bases for J; bases not matched to a gene: 13. The DNA for the CDR3 is TGTGCCAGCGGCGACGAAGGGGGCGCATCCTATGGCTACACCTTC. Translation: CASGDEGGASYGYTF.

The genes are TRBV6-1 and TRBJ2-3, with 12 bases aligning to TRBD2. CDR1 MNHNS and CDR2 SASEGT come from the germline V gene. Trimming took 4 bases from V and 4 from J; bases not matched to a gene: 9. The CDR3 is 17 residues long. The CDR3 protein is CASSGPRTSGAADTQYF. The DNA for the CDR3 is TGTGCCAGCAGTGGCCCTAGGACTAGCGGGGCGGCAGATACGCAGTATTTT.

This clone has more than one count but fewer than ten. V usage is TRBV7-9 and J usage is TRBJ2-2; the match to TRBD1 covers 9 bases. This CDR3 is 15 amino acids long. The germline V gene has CDR1 SEHNR and CDR2 FQNEAQ (reference sequence). Unmatched junction bases numbered 8, after V lost 5 bases and J lost 7 bases. CDR3 residues: CASSTITGGDGELFF. The DNA of the CDR3 is TGTGCCAGCAGCACTATTACAGGGGGCGACGGGGAGCTGTTTTTT.

The rearrangement joins TRBV6-1 to TRBJ1-2; no reliable D call. V was pared by 0 bases and J by 13 bases, with 18 bases between. CDR3 size: 14 residues. In germline, CDR1 is MNHNS, CDR2 SASEGT. CDR3 region: CASSEAGLPTTSTF. Written as DNA, the CDR3 is TGTGCCAGCAGTGAAGCCGGACTGCCTACAACTTCCACCTTC.

This sequence joins TRBV3-1 (or the pseudogene TRBV3-2) and TRBJ2-7, with 7 bases fitting TRBD2. J was trimmed by 6 bases and V by 3 bases; bases with no gene match: 8. The length of the CDR3 is 14 residues. Germline V gene data show CDR1 as LGHDT and CDR2 as YNNKEL (reference sequence). CDR3 in DNA: TGTGCCAGCAGCCAGAGGGAGGGAACGGGCGAGCAGTACTTC. This gives the protein CASSQREGTGEQYF.

The chain uses TRBV7-6 and TRBJ2-5; 7 bases are shared with TRBD2. Looked up from germline, CDR1 is SGHVS and CDR2 is FNYEAQ. The junction had 14 bases not matched to a gene; V was cut back by 6 bases and J by 7 bases. The CDR3 has 15 residues. CDR3 DNA: TGTGCCAGCAGTCAGGCTAGCGGCGAAGTCGGGACCCAGTACTTC. Its protein is CASSQASGEVGTQYF.

The CDR3 is CASRPPGGPTGELFF. CDR3 coding DNA: TGTGCCAGCAGGCCCCCAGGGGGCCCAACCGGGGAGCTGTTTTTT. This chain joins TRBV7-9 and TRBJ2-2; TRBD1 matches 8 bases. V trimming: 6 bases; J trimming: 5 bases; junction bases outside the gene matches: 8. Germline V lookup: CDR1 SEHNR, CDR2 FQNEAQ (reference sequence). This CDR3 is built from 15 residues.

This sequence joins TRBV19 and TRBJ1-5, with D unresolved. Germline V gives CDR1 LNHDA, CDR2 SQIVND (reference sequence). V shed 5 bases and J shed 4 bases, with 6 bases lying between them. The CDR3 sequence is 12 residues long. Written as DNA, the CDR3 is TGTGCCAGTAGTGTCGGGAATCAGCCCCAGCATTTT. This translates into CASSVGNQPQHF.

The chain is built from TRBV6-5 and TRBJ1-1; TRBD1 matches 9 bases. Per the germline V gene, CDR1 is MNHEY and CDR2 is SVGAGI. After removal of 8 bases from V and 1 base from J, the junction contained 8 bases not matched to a gene. The CDR3 runs to 15 residues. Here the CDR3 reads CASLKQGAGNTEAFF. For the CDR3, the DNA is TGTGCCAGCTTGAAACAGGGGGCAGGGAACACTGAAGCTTTCTTT.

This clone is a singleton in its sample. The chain couples TRBV10-3 to TRBJ1-1; 10 nucleotides align to TRBD1. Germline CDR1 and CDR2: ENHRY and SYGVKD. With 6 bases clipped from V and 6 bases from J, the junction kept 4 bases outside the gene matches. CDR3 length: 13 residues. DNA of the CDR3: TGTGCCATCAGGGGACAGGGGTTGGCTGAAGCTTTCTTT. Its translation: CAIRGQGLAEAFF.

This clone appeared a single time. The junction departs from germline at one end; a sequencing error may be responsible. The chain carries TRBV18 and TRBJ1-1; D might be TRBD1 (6 bases). Germline CDR1 KGHSH, CDR2 LQKENI. The CDR3 length is 17 residues. The CDR3 DNA reads as TGTGCCAGCTCCCCAGGCACAGGGTTGGGGATGAACTCTGAAGCTTTCTTT. It yields the protein CASSPGTGLGMNSEAFF. Looking up the rest from reference TRBV18 and TRBJ1-1 gives the full variable domain: NAGVMQNPRHLVRRRGQEARLRCSPMKGHSHVYWYRQLPEEGLKFMVYLQKENIIDESGMPKERFSAEFPKEGPSILRIQQVVRGDSAAYFCASSPGTGLGMNSEAFFGQGTRLTVV.

Concerning this clone itself: The sample carries other DNA sequences with the same CDR3. The chain employs TRBV5-1 and TRBJ2-3, with D possibly matching TRBD2 (5 bases). The CDR3 runs 14 residues. Germline V gene sequence: CDR1 SGHRS, CDR2 YFSETQ. V was pared by 2 bases and J by 1 base, with 8 bases between. CDR3 DNA: TGCGCCAGCAGCTTCAGCGGAGGCACAGATACGCAGTATTTT. Its translation is CASSFSGGTDTQYF.

The chain is built from TRBV3-1 (or the pseudogene TRBV3-2) and TRBJ1-4; 7 positions match TRBD1. This CDR3 is 15 amino acids long. V gave up 5 bases and J gave up 8 bases; unmatched junction bases: 11. From germline, CDR1 is LGHDT and CDR2 YNNKEL (reference sequence). CDR3 amino acids: CASSSTGKGREKLFF. CDR3 sequence (DNA): TGTGCCAGCAGCTCGACAGGGAAGGGTCGGGAAAAACTGTTTTTT.